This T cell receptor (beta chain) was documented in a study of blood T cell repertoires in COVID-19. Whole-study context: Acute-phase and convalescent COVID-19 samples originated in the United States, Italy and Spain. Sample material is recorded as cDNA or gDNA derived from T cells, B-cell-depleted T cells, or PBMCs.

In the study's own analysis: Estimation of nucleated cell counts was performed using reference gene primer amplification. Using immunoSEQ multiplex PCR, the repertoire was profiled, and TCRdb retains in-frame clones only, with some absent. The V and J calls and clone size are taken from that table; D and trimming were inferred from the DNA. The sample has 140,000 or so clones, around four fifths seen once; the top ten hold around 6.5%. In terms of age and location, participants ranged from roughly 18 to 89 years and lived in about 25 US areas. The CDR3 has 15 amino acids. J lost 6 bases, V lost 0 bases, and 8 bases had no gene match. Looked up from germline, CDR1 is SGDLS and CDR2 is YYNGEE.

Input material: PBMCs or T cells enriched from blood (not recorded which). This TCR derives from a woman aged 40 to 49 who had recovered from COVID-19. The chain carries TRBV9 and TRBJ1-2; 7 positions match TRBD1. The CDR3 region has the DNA TGTGCCAGCAGCGTAGCTGTAGGTCAGGGGGATGGCTACACCTTC. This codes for CASSVAVGQGDGYTF.